These 8 T cell receptor beta chains share one sample of origin, sequenced in a study of blood T cell repertoires in COVID-19. Some clones are missing from TCRdb's copy, which holds only in-frame ones; the method was immunoSEQ multiplex PCR. The table includes 15,000 to 20,000 clones, around 91% detected once. Source material: peripheral blood. The receptors were sampled from a man in his sixties with active COVID-19.

V and J are TRBV6-5 and TRBJ2-5, with D perhaps matching TRBD1 (6 bases). Per germline, CDR1 MNHEY and CDR2 SVGAGI. This CDR3 is built from 13 residues. Between the trimmed V and J ends, which lost 6 bases and 6 bases, there was a span of 14 bases. This chain's CDR3 is CASREGVVKTQYF. Written as DNA, the CDR3 is TGTGCCAGCAGAGAGGGGGTAGTCAAGACCCAGTACTTC.

This rearrangement joins TRBV7-9 to TRBJ2-5, with D unresolved. The V gene lost 4 bases and the J gene lost 5 bases, with 8 bases spanning the gap. The CDR3 is made up of 12 amino acids. Germline assignment: CDR1 SEHNR and CDR2 FQNEAQ (reference sequence). The CDR3 loop is CASSWATETQYF. CDR3 sequence (DNA): TGTGCCAGCAGCTGGGCGACGGAGACCCAGTACTTC.

The chain carries TRBV5-6 and TRBJ2-2; tentatively, D is TRBD2 (6 bases). The germline CDR1 and CDR2 sequences are SGHDT and YYEEEE. V lost 1 base and J lost 3, with 10 bases in between. The CDR3 has 15 amino acids. The DNA for the CDR3 is TGTGCCAGCAGCTTGCCGGGGGAATACACCGGGGAGCTGTTTTTT. This sequence encodes CASSLPGEYTGELFF. Based on the CDR3 plus reference TRBV5-6 and TRBJ2-2, the full variable domain is DAGVTQSPTHLIKTRGQQVTLRCSPKSGHDTVSWYQQALGQGPQFIFQYYEEEERQRGNFPDRFSGHQFPNYSSELNVNALLLGDSALYLCASSLPGEYTGELFFGEGSRLTVL.

The rearrangement joins TRBV7-9 to TRBJ2-2; TRBD2 matches 11 bases. Trimming at V came to 5 bases and at J to 1 base, leaving 3 bases not matched to a gene. The CDR3 consists of 16 residues. The germline CDR1 and CDR2 sequences are SEHNR and FQNEAQ (reference sequence). The CDR3 loop reads CASSVTSGRNTGELFF. DNA for the CDR3: TGTGCCAGCAGCGTAACTAGCGGGAGGAACACCGGGGAGCTGTTTTTT.

J is TRBJ1-2 and V is TRBV6-5, with TRBD1 identical over 7 bases. CDR3 length: 14 residues. Germline CDR1 and CDR2: MNHEY and SVGAGI. J gave up 7 bases and V 7 bases, and 12 bases lay outside the gene matches. CDR3 coding DNA: TGTGCCAGCATCTCTTGGCAGGGGGTTGGTGGCTACACCTTC. Translation: CASISWQGVGGYTF.

The chain uses TRBV23-1 and TRBJ1-5; 7 positions match TRBD1. TRBV23-1 is an ORF; its function is uncertain. This CDR3 has 16 residues. J lost 3 bases, V lost 3 bases, and 8 bases had no gene match. The CDR3 nucleotides read TGCGCCAGCAGTCACCAACAGGGGCGCGACAATCAGCCCCAGCATTTT. This translates into CASSHQQGRDNQPQHF.

CDR3 region: CASSLLHTGELFF. The DNA of the CDR3 is TGTGCCAGCAGTTTACTCCACACCGGGGAGCTGTTTTTT. The V and J genes are TRBV28 and TRBJ2-2; D ambiguous. Germline CDR1 reads MDHEN; CDR2 reads SYDVKM. Trimming pared 2 bases from V and 3 bases from J, leaving 4 bases between. The CDR3 totals 13 residues.

CDR3 nucleotide sequence: TGCGCCAGCAGCTTGGTTTTTGTAGAAACTGAAGCTTTCTTT. Translated: CASSLVFVETEAFF. The rearrangement links TRBV5-1 to TRBJ1-1; D gene uncertain. Germline lookup yields CDR1 SGHRS and CDR2 YFSETQ. The V end was cut by 0 bases, the J end by 5 bases, with 11 bases between. CDR3 length: 14 residues.